Included here is one TCR beta chain sequence, with context. Assay: immunoSEQ multiplex PCR; the TCRdb copy retains only in-frame clones and omits some. The table shows some 150,000 clones, with roughly 87% occurring only once. These data belong to a study of blood T cell repertoires in COVID-19. In the study overall: PBMCs, B-cell-depleted T cells, or T cells were the source of the cDNA or gDNA that made up the material.

In germline, CDR1 is SGHRS, CDR2 YFSETQ. V was pared by 0 bases and J by 5 bases, with 12 bases between. CDR3 size: 15 residues. This TCR came from a woman in her sixties who had recovered from COVID-19. The chain employs TRBV5-1 and TRBJ2-1; D not certain. Specimen: peripheral blood. The CDR3 DNA follows: TGCGCCAGCAGCTTGGACTCGCCTGGGCACAATGAGCAGTTCTTC. The encoded protein is CASSLDSPGHNEQFF.